Below are 28 T cell receptor beta chains sequenced from a single sample in a study of blood T cell repertoires in COVID-19. This table comes from immunoSEQ multiplex PCR, and its TCRdb copy is limited to in-frame clones, with some not included. The data show about 210,000 clones, around 80% seen once. The source material was peripheral blood. The receptors stem from a woman in her thirties or forties with acute or convalescent COVID-19.

The rearrangement links TRBV6-5 to TRBJ2-3, with D unclear. V lost 7 bases, J lost 0 bases, and 14 bases lay in between. Germline V gene lookup returns CDR1 MNHEY and CDR2 SVGAGI. The CDR3 is made up of 15 amino acids. For the CDR3, the DNA is TGTGCCAGCACCTTGGGCCATGACAGCACAGATACGCAGTATTTT. Translating it yields CASTLGHDSTDTQYF.

The chain couples TRBV4-1 to TRBJ2-1, with 9 bases lining up with TRBD2. This CDR3 is built from 16 residues. Per germline, CDR1 MGHRA and CDR2 YSYEKL. The ends lost 0 bases at V and 4 bases at J; junction bases unmatched: 4. CDR3 sequence reads: CASSQDVTSGYNEQFF. CDR3 sequence (DNA): TGCGCCAGCAGCCAAGATGTAACTAGCGGGTACAATGAGCAGTTCTTC.

The chain joins TRBV19 to TRBJ1-2, with 8 bases fitting TRBD1. The CDR3 contains 14 residues. With V trimmed by 7 bases and J by 5 bases, 9 bases remained unmatched. Per the germline V gene, CDR1 is LNHDA and CDR2 is SQIVND (reference sequence). The CDR3 region is CASTNRGQGYGYTF. The CDR3 DNA follows: TGTGCCAGTACCAATCGAGGACAGGGTTATGGCTACACCTTC.

The CDR3 coding sequence is TGTGCCAGCAGTTTAGAAGGGGGCCCTGGAAACACCATATATTTT. It translates to CASSLEGGPGNTIYF. The V call is TRBV27, the J call TRBJ1-3, with 7 positions matching TRBD1. Germline V CDR1 and CDR2: MNHEY, SMNVEV (reference sequence). This CDR3 is 15 amino acids long. V gave up 2 bases and J gave up 2 bases; unmatched junction bases: 3.

The count of this clone is one. The DNA of the CDR3 is TGTGCCAGCAGCCTATTTGGACTAGCGGGAGTGGAGCCCCAGTACTTC. Amino acids: CASSLFGLAGVEPQYF. The chain combines TRBV11-2 with TRBJ2-4, with 13 nucleotides matching TRBD2. CDR1 is SGHAT, CDR2 FQNNGV, per germline. This CDR3 has 16 residues. Trimming cost V 5 bases and J 13 bases; bases outside gene matches: 14.

V is TRBV10-2 and J is TRBJ1-5; D is possibly TRBD1 (5 bases). Trimming removed 2 bases at V and 5 bases at J, with 10 bases between. This CDR3 region has 14 residues. Germline values: CDR1 WSHSY, CDR2 SAAADI. This CDR3 reads CASSEGGGDQPQHF. CDR3 bases: TGCGCCAGCAGTGAGGGGGGAGGGGATCAGCCCCAGCATTTT.

The CDR3 DNA reads as TGTGCCAGCAGTGGAAATGGGGGGGGCTCCTACGAGCAGTACTTC. It encodes CASSGNGGGSYEQYF. The chain recombines TRBV27 with TRBJ2-7; 7 bases line up with TRBD2. The V gene end was trimmed by 5 bases and the J gene end by 0 bases; junction bases not matched to a gene: 7. The CDR3 consists of 15 residues. The V gene's germline CDR1 is MNHEY and CDR2 SMNVEV (reference sequence).

This clone showed up just a few times. The chain recombines TRBV7-6 with TRBJ2-5; D perhaps matches TRBD2 (6 bases). This CDR3 spans 15 amino acids. Germline CDR1 and CDR2: SGHVS and FNYEAQ. Trimming took off 1 base at V and 1 base at J, with 10 bases between the two ends. CDR3 in amino acids: CASSLDAGFQETQYF. Written as DNA, the CDR3 is TGTGCCAGCAGCTTAGATGCGGGGTTCCAAGAGACCCAGTACTTC. The whole variable domain, remainder taken from reference TRBV7-6 and TRBJ2-5, is GAGVSQSPRYKVTKRGQDVALRCDPISGHVSLYWYRQALGQGPEFLTYFNYEAQQDKSGLPNDRFSAERPEGSISTLTIQRTEQRDSAMYRCASSLDAGFQETQYFGPGTRLLVL.

V is TRBV30 and J is TRBJ1-4; the match to TRBD1 covers 7 bases. With 4 bases clipped from V and 8 bases from J, the junction kept 28 bases outside the gene matches. Germline V gene lookup returns CDR1 GTSNPN and CDR2 SVGIG (reference sequence). The CDR3 totals 20 residues. In DNA form, the CDR3 reads TGTGCCTGGAAACCCCTGCCGGGACAGCACCCCCGCACCCCTTTGGAAAAACTGTTTTTT. Translating it yields CAWKPLPGQHPRTPLEKLFF.

The chain has TRBV19 and TRBJ1-3; perhaps TRBD1 as D (6 bases). CDR1 is LNHDA, CDR2 SQIVND, per germline (reference sequence). The CDR3 has 15 residues. V was clipped by 5 bases and J by 2 bases, with 13 bases between them. Written as DNA, the CDR3 is TGTGCCAGTAGTCCGGCCGGGACAACTGGAAACACCATATATTTT. Translated: CASSPAGTTGNTIYF.

This clone was detected once. The V call is TRBV7-9, the J call TRBJ2-1; no clear D gene. Germline V gene data show CDR1 as SEHNR and CDR2 as FQNEAQ (reference sequence). Trimming took off 4 bases at V and 4 bases at J, with 14 bases between the two ends. The CDR3 length is 15 residues. The CDR3 spells CASSSTAQPYNEQFF. In DNA, the CDR3 is TGTGCCAGCAGCTCCACGGCACAGCCTTACAATGAGCAGTTCTTC.

The chain uses TRBV2 and TRBJ2-3, with TRBD2 identical over 8 bases. Losses at the gene ends were 6 bases for V and 2 bases for J; bases not matched to a gene: 13. This CDR3 has 17 residues. Per the germline V gene, CDR1 is SNHLY and CDR2 is FYNNEI. The CDR3 reads CASSGPLAGGTTDTQYF. The CDR3 region has the DNA TGTGCCAGCAGCGGACCTCTCGCGGGGGGCACCACAGATACGCAGTATTTT.

DNA of the CDR3: TGTGCCAGCAGAGATTCAGGGGGCAAGAACACCGGGGAGCTGTTTTTT. This encodes CASRDSGGKNTGELFF. The chain has TRBV9 and TRBJ2-2; TRBD1 matches at 8 bases. Germline V gives CDR1 SGDLS, CDR2 YYNGEE. The V and J ends lost 5 bases and 1 base, in that order; junction bases with no gene match: 7. The CDR3 extends over 16 amino acids.

As DNA, the CDR3 is TGTGCCACCAGCAGGGCTAGCGGGGGCCCCTACAATGAGCAGTTCTTC. Its translation: CATSRASGGPYNEQFF. The chain employs TRBV15 and TRBJ2-1, with 10 bases lining up with TRBD2. Germline loops: CDR1 LNHNV, CDR2 YYDKDF (reference sequence). CDR3 length: 16 amino acids. Trimming removed 3 bases from V and 2 bases from J; junction bases left unmatched: 4.

This clone was counted only a few times. The V and J genes are TRBV2 and TRBJ1-5; D is ambiguous. The CDR3 runs to 16 residues. CDR1 and CDR2 (germline): SNHLY, FYNNEI. V was cut by 3 bases and J by 4 bases, with 16 bases left in between. In DNA, the CDR3 is TGTGCCAGCAGTGATAGCGGAATCTTGAGGAATCAGCCCCAGCATTTT. Translated, it gives CASSDSGILRNQPQHF.

This rearrangement joins TRBV6-4 to TRBJ2-2; 8 bases line up with TRBD1. Unmatched junction bases numbered 6, after V lost 6 bases and J lost 3 bases. Germline values: CDR1 MRHNA, CDR2 SNTAGT. This CDR3 spans 15 amino acids. CDR3 in DNA: TGTGCCAGCAGCCAGACAGGGGCCTACACCGGGGAGCTGTTTTTT. Translated: CASSQTGAYTGELFF.

The V and J genes are TRBV6-6 and TRBJ2-6; TRBD2 might be the D (6 bases). CDR3 length equals 18 residues. V was clipped by 5 bases and J by 0 bases, with 17 bases between them. Germline CDR1 reads MNHNY; CDR2 reads SVGAGI (reference sequence). The CDR3 region is CASSPRLIAVSGANVLTF. CDR3 bases: TGTGCCAGCAGTCCCCGACTGATAGCGGTCTCTGGGGCCAACGTCCTGACTTTC.

The chain carries TRBV25-1 and TRBJ2-5; 7 bases are shared with TRBD1. The CDR3 has 13 amino acids. With V trimmed by 10 bases and J by 0 bases, 5 bases remained unmatched. Germline V lookup: CDR1 MGHDK, CDR2 SYGVNS. CDR3 DNA: TGTGCCACTATGGGACAGTACCAAGAGACCCAGTACTTC. Translated, it gives CATMGQYQETQYF. Complete variable domain (other parts from reference TRBV25-1 and TRBJ2-5): EADIYQTPRYLVIGTGKKITLECSQTMGHDKMYWYQQDPGMELHLIHYSYGVNSTEKGDLSSESTVSRIRTEHFPLTLESARPSHTSQYLCATMGQYQETQYFGPGTRLLVL.

This chain links TRBV14 with TRBJ1-5; tentatively, D is TRBD1 (6 bases). The V end lost 0 bases, the J end lost 8 bases, and 14 bases lay between the germline ends. Germline V gene lookup returns CDR1 SGHDN and CDR2 FVKESK. This CDR3 region has 15 residues. CDR3 nucleotides: TGTGCCAGCAGCCAAGATAAAATCAGGGGCGAGCCCCAGCATTTT. This codes for CASSQDKIRGEPQHF.

This clone was seen only once. The V and J genes are TRBV3-1 (or the pseudogene TRBV3-2) and TRBJ2-1, with TRBD2 matching 11 bases. This CDR3 is built from 15 residues. J gave up 8 bases and V 6 bases, and 9 bases lay outside the gene matches. Germline loops: CDR1 LGHDT, CDR2 YNNKEL (reference sequence). As DNA, the CDR3 is TGTGCCAGCAGGGGGACTAGCGGAGGGGGTGATGAGCAGTTCTTC. The encoded protein is CASRGTSGGGDEQFF.

This clone was observed a few times. The chain uses TRBV6-2 or TRBV6-3 and TRBJ2-1; 7 bases agree with TRBD2. Unmatched junction bases numbered 15, after V lost 6 bases and J lost 7 bases. Germline V gene data show CDR1 as MNHEY and CDR2 as SVGEGT. This CDR3 is 16 amino acids long. CDR3 loop: CASSSPPLAVLNEQFF. CDR3 coding DNA: TGTGCCAGCAGCTCCCCACCCCTAGCGGTACTGAATGAGCAGTTCTTC.

V is TRBV5-1 and J is TRBJ2-1, with TRBD2 matching over 8 bases. The CDR3 is 14 residues long. V lost 4 bases and J lost 4; bases outside the gene matches: 4. The germline CDR1 and CDR2 sequences are SGHRS and YFSETQ. CDR3 DNA sequence: TGCGCCAGCAGCCAGAGCGGGGGTTACAATGAGCAGTTCTTC. Amino acids: CASSQSGGYNEQFF.

The chain uses TRBV24-1 and TRBJ2-4; D not certain. With 4 bases removed from V and 0 bases from J, the gap between germline ends came to 9 bases. Germline CDR1 and CDR2: KGHDR and SFDVKD. The CDR3 is made up of 15 amino acids. CDR3 nucleotide sequence: TGTGCCACCAGTGACTCCAGTGTAGCCAAAAACATTCAGTACTTC. Amino acid sequence: CATSDSSVAKNIQYF.

This clone appeared once. V is TRBV7-3 and J is TRBJ2-2; D possibly corresponds to TRBD1 (6 bases). With 4 bases removed from V and 6 bases from J, the gap between germline ends came to 9 bases. The CDR3 contains 13 residues. The V gene's germline CDR1 is SGHTA and CDR2 FQGTGA. As DNA, the CDR3 is TGTGCCAGCAGCTCCCAGGGGTCCGGGGAGCTGTTTTTT. Protein sequence: CASSSQGSGELFF.

This clone was seen a few times. The chain carries TRBV2 and TRBJ2-3; tentative D call: TRBD2 (6 bases). Germline CDR1 and CDR2: SNHLY and FYNNEI. Trimming left V 4 bases short and J 4 bases short, with 12 bases between. This CDR3 is 14 amino acids long. Here the CDR3 DNA reads TGTGCCAGCAGTGCAATGACTAGTTCAGATACGCAGTATTTT. This translates into CASSAMTSSDTQYF.

The chain couples TRBV30 to TRBJ2-3; 8 bases map to TRBD2. With 2 bases clipped from V and 2 bases from J, the junction kept 6 bases outside the gene matches. The CDR3 totals 15 residues. The germline V gene encodes CDR1 GTSNPN and CDR2 SVGIG (reference sequence). CDR3 DNA sequence: TGTGCCTGGAGTCCGGGACTAGGAGACACAGATACGCAGTATTTT. This codes for CAWSPGLGDTDTQYF.

This chain uses TRBV19 with TRBJ1-5; 7 bases fit TRBD1. CDR1 LNHDA and CDR2 SQIVND come from the germline V gene (reference sequence). The CDR3 loop spans 17 amino acids. V dropped 3 bases and J dropped 4; count of bases not matched to a gene: 12. In DNA, the CDR3 is TGTGCCAGTAGTATCTACCCCCAGGACAGGTTGAATCAGCCCCAGCATTTT. Protein: CASSIYPQDRLNQPQHF.

The rearrangement joins TRBV6-5 to TRBJ2-2, with 7 bases identical to TRBD1. The ends lost 6 bases at V and 5 bases at J; junction bases unmatched: 6. The germline gives CDR1 MNHEY, CDR2 SVGAGI. This CDR3 contains 14 residues. The DNA of the CDR3 is TGTGCCAGCAGCCCACAACAGGGGACCGGGGAGCTGTTTTTT. This sequence encodes CASSPQQGTGELFF.